This T cell receptor (beta chain) stems from a study of shared clonotypes between healthy human individuals. In the CD4+ fraction, cells were divided into CD45RA+ naive and CD45RA-negative memory subsets. Germline V gives CDR1 MNHEY, CDR2 SVGAGI. V lost 4 bases, J lost 5 bases, and 6 bases stayed unmatched. The CDR3 loop spans 15 amino acids. Sequencing was performed with immunoSEQ multiplex PCR; in TCRdb, only in-frame clones are kept and a portion is missing. This sample yields roughly 1,500,000 clones, of which approximately 98% are seen a single time; about 0.45% belongs to the top ten. Whole-study findings and limits: For naive CD4 cells, 4% to 6% of clonotypes were shared across a few donors. Donor scarcity curtailed the genetic and exposure-history diversity represented herein.

To note about this clone: Its antigen is still unknown.

This TCR was recovered from a man between 25 and 39 years old in good health. The material sequenced was naive CD4+ T cells sorted from blood. Subset here: CD45RA+ positively selected. The J gene is TRBJ2-2, the V gene TRBV6-5; 8 nucleotides match TRBD1. The DNA of the CDR3 is TGTGCCAGCAGTTTTGACAGGGGTCGGACCGGGGAGCTGTTTTTT. This gives the protein CASSFDRGRTGELFF.